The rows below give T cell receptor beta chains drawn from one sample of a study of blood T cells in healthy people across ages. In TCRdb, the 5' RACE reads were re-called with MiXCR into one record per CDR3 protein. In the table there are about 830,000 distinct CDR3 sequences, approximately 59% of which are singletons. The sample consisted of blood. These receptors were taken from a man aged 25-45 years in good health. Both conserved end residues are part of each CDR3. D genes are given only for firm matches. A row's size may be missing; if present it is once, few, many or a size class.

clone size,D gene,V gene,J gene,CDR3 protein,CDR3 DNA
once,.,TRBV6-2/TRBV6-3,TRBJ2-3,CASSYTGLGTDTQYF,TGTGCCAGCAGTTACACCGGACTGGGCACAGATACGCAGTATTTT
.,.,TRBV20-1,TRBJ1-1,CSARERARTEAFF,TGCAGTGCTAGAGAGCGAGCGCGAACTGAAGCTTTCTTT
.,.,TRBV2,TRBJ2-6,CARSYSSGANVLTF,TGTGCCAGGTCGTACAGCTCTGGGGCCAACGTCCTGACTTTC
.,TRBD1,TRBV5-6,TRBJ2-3,CASSWDRGRDTQYF,TGTGCCAGCAGCTGGGACAGGGGGCGAGATACGCAGTATTTT
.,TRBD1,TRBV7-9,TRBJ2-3,CASSQGAVSTDTQYF,TGTGCCAGCAGCCAGGGGGCGGTTAGCACAGATACGCAGTATTTT
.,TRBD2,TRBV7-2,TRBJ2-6,CASNLRGAGANVLTF,TGTGCCAGCAACTTGCGGGGGGCTGGGGCCAACGTCCTGACTTTC
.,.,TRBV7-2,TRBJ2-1,CASSLKDSYNEQFF,TGTGCCAGCAGCTTAAAGGACTCCTACAATGAGCAGTTCTTC
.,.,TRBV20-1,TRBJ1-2,CSARLRGAGYGYTF,TGCAGTGCTAGGCTTAGAGGGGCCGGCTATGGCTACACCTTC
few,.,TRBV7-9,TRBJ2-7,CASSLGGAAGTEQYF,TGTGCCAGCAGCTTAGGTGGGGCTGCAGGGACCGAGCAGTACTTC
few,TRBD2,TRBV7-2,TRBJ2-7,CASSFTSGGAYEQYF,TGTGCCAGCAGCTTTACTAGCGGGGGGGCCTACGAGCAGTACTTC
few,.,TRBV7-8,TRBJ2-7,CASSPTIKSSDEQYF,TGTGCCAGCAGCCCCACGATCAAATCAAGCGACGAGCAGTACTTC